The 31 T cell receptor beta chains below come from one sample, sequenced in a study of CD8+ T cells in alopecia areata. Treatment described: oral pan-JAK inhibitor, 5-10 mg twice daily. Following extraction, RNA underwent reverse transcription to cDNA, which served as the sequencing template. Generated by immunoSEQ multiplex PCR, the TCRdb table keeps only in-frame clones and is missing some. Of around 210,000 clones in the sample, over 60% were seen once. Material: CD4+ T cells sorted from blood, obtained at week 4, from a patient treated with tofacitinib. The receptors were sampled from a human donor with alopecia areata.

The gene calls are TRBV2 and TRBJ2-4; D gene unclear. V was cut by 5 bases and J by 0 bases, with 11 bases left in between. This CDR3 is built from 15 residues. Germline V gene lookup returns CDR1 SNHLY and CDR2 FYNNEI. This CDR3 reads CASSRLEVAKNIQYF. The CDR3 DNA sequence: TGTGCCAGCAGTCGGCTAGAAGTAGCCAAAAACATTCAGTACTTC.

Here the CDR3 reads CASTVEVTHEQYF. CDR3 bases: TGTGCCAGCACCGTAGAGGTGACCCACGAGCAGTACTTC. V and J are TRBV7-8 and TRBJ2-7; D is undetermined. The CDR3 extends over 13 amino acids. Trimming removed 7 bases at V and 5 bases at J, with 15 bases between. Looked up from germline, CDR1 is SGHVS and CDR2 is FQNEAQ.

In this sample, this clone turned up a few times. The rearrangement uses TRBV30 and TRBJ1-1, with D possibly matching TRBD1 (5 bases). CDR3 length: 17 residues. Per the germline V gene, CDR1 is GTSNPN and CDR2 is SVGIG (reference sequence). Trimming took off 0 bases at V and 0 bases at J, with 17 bases between the two ends. The CDR3 loop reads CAWSVVRGTVMNTEAFF. The CDR3 DNA is TGTGCCTGGAGTGTTGTTAGGGGTACTGTTATGAACACTGAAGCTTTCTTT. Complete variable domain (other parts from reference TRBV30 and TRBJ1-1): SQTIHQWPATLVQPVGSPLSLECTVEGTSNPNLYWYRQAAGRGLQLLFYSVGIGQISSEVPQNLSASRPQDRQFILSSKKLLLSDSGFYLCAWSVVRGTVMNTEAFFGQGTRLTVV.

The chain has TRBV25-1 and TRBJ2-6; D is unclear. The CDR3 has 14 amino acids. V was trimmed by 6 bases and J by 2 bases, leaving 8 bases between them. The V gene's germline CDR1 is MGHDK and CDR2 SYGVNS. CDR3: CASSPFAGANVLTF. The CDR3, as DNA: TGTGCCAGCAGCCCTTTCGCTGGGGCCAACGTCCTGACTTTC.

The chain has TRBV27 and TRBJ1-1, with D possibly being TRBD1 (6 bases). Per the germline V gene, CDR1 is MNHEY and CDR2 is SMNVEV (reference sequence). This CDR3 has 16 amino acids. With 0 bases removed from V and 4 bases from J, the gap between germline ends came to 15 bases. CDR3 nucleotide sequence: TGTGCCAGCAGTTTATCGAAAGGGGGGATCAGCACTGAAGCTTTCTTT. Translated: CASSLSKGGISTEAFF.

V and J are TRBV9 and TRBJ1-2; possible D gene TRBD1, 5 bases. The CDR3 consists of 13 residues. The V and J ends lost 4 bases and 6 bases respectively, with 13 bases between them. Germline values: CDR1 SGDLS, CDR2 YYNGEE. CDR3 in DNA: TGTGCCAGCAGCAAAGGGGCGGTTGATGGCTACACCTTC. Protein: CASSKGAVDGYTF.

The chain is built from TRBV9 and TRBJ2-1, with D possibly being TRBD2 (6 bases). CDR1 is SGDLS and CDR2 is YYNGEE in the germline V gene. The V end lost 4 bases, the J end lost 6 bases, and 17 bases lay between the germline ends. The CDR3 length is 15 residues. The CDR3 bases are TGTGCCAGCAGCCTCAGACTAGGAACTTCCAATGAGCAGTTCTTC. Protein product: CASSLRLGTSNEQFF. Together with reference TRBV9 and TRBJ2-1, the CDR3 gives the full variable domain: DSGVTQTPKHLITATGQRVTLRCSPRSGDLSVYWYQQSLDQGLQFLIQYYNGEERAKGNILERFSAQQFPDLHSELNLSSLELGDSALYFCASSLRLGTSNEQFFGPGTRLTVL.

The chain uses TRBV29-1 and TRBJ1-2; TRBD1 is a possible D gene (5 bases). The length of the CDR3 is 13 residues. Germline values: CDR1 SQVTM, CDR2 ANQGSEA. The germline V and J ends were trimmed by 4 bases and 4 bases, with 13 bases remaining between them. CDR3 sequence reads: CSVGGPGGYGYTF. The CDR3 nucleotides are TGCAGCGTTGGGGGCCCCGGGGGCTATGGCTACACCTTC.

With respect to this clone: Other DNA sequences from this sample encode an identical CDR3 as well. The rearrangement links TRBV29-1 to TRBJ1-2; 9 nucleotides agree with TRBD1. The germline V gene encodes CDR1 SQVTM and CDR2 ANQGSEA. Trimming at V came to 6 bases and at J to 0 bases, leaving 5 bases not matched to a gene. This CDR3 spans 14 amino acids. This CDR3 reads CSVRQGVTNYGYTF. Written as DNA, the CDR3 is TGCAGCGTGCGACAGGGGGTAACTAACTATGGCTACACCTTC.

V and J are TRBV7-8 and TRBJ2-6; possibly TRBD1 for D (6 bases). Germline CDR1 SGHVS, CDR2 FQNEAQ. This CDR3 is built from 15 residues. Between the trimmed V and J ends, which lost 8 bases and 2 bases, there was a span of 13 bases. CDR3 sequence (DNA): TGTGCCAGCCGTCAGGCAGGGGCTGGGGCCAACGTCCTGACTTTC. This sequence encodes CASRQAGAGANVLTF. Using reference TRBV7-8 and TRBJ2-6 for the parts outside the CDR3, the full variable domain is GAGVSQSPRYKVAKRGQDVALRCDPISGHVSLFWYQQALGQGPEFLTYFQNEAQLDKSGLPSDRFFAERPEGSVSTLKIQRTQQEDSAVYLCASRQAGAGANVLTFGAGSRLTVL.

The DNA of the CDR3 is TGTGCCAGCAGCCCACAGGGTTTCGAGCAGTACTTC. Translating gives CASSPQGFEQYF. The genes are TRBV7-2 and TRBJ2-7; a weak D match, TRBD1 (6 bases). Trimming left V 5 bases short and J 6 bases short, with 11 bases between. CDR3 size: 12 residues. Per the germline V gene, CDR1 is SGHTA and CDR2 is FQGNSA.

This chain's CDR3 is CASSTRALYNEQFF. CDR3 sequence (DNA): TGTGCCAGCAGTACTAGGGCCCTCTACAATGAGCAGTTCTTC. The chain links TRBV2 to TRBJ2-1; D may be TRBD2 (5 bases). The CDR3 is made up of 14 amino acids. The V and J ends lost 5 bases and 3 bases respectively, with 11 bases between them. The germline CDR1 and CDR2 sequences are SNHLY and FYNNEI.

This clone was seen more than once but under ten times. V usage is TRBV6-6 and J usage is TRBJ1-4; unclear D gene. The CDR3 contains 11 residues. The germline V gene encodes CDR1 MNHNY and CDR2 SVGAGI (reference sequence). V gave up 5 bases and J gave up 13 bases, with 11 bases separating them. CDR3 in amino acids: CASSPTVGLFF. For the CDR3, the DNA is TGTGCCAGCAGTCCGACGGTCGGACTGTTTTTT.

The rearrangement links TRBV4-3 to TRBJ1-2, with 8 nucleotides matching TRBD1. This CDR3 comprises 17 residues. Trimming removed 0 bases from V and 3 bases from J; junction bases left unmatched: 9. Germline CDR1 and CDR2: LGHNA and YSLEER. CDR3 sequence: CASSQEGRTGFYYGYTF. CDR3 nucleotide sequence: TGCGCCAGCAGCCAAGAGGGGAGGACAGGGTTCTACTATGGCTACACCTTC.

This sequence joins TRBV6-5 and TRBJ2-1; D is tentatively TRBD1 or TRBD2 (5 bases each). V was shortened by 6 bases and J by 9 bases, with 15 bases between the two germline ends. Germline CDR1 MNHEY, CDR2 SVGAGI. The CDR3 extends over 13 amino acids. CDR3 coding DNA: TGTGCCAGCAGGTCCGAGGGGTGGGGTGAGCAGTTCTTC. Amino acid sequence: CASRSEGWGEQFF.

The rearrangement joins TRBV29-1 to TRBJ2-7, with no clear D. V was shortened by 2 bases and J by 0 bases, with 8 bases between the two germline ends. The V gene's germline CDR1 is SQVTM and CDR2 ANQGSEA. The CDR3 contains 13 residues. The CDR3 protein is CSVESRYSYEQYF. The DNA of the CDR3 is TGCAGCGTTGAAAGCCGTTACTCCTACGAGCAGTACTTC.

This clone was picked up a small number of times. The chain is built from TRBV29-1 and TRBJ1-1; 9 nucleotides match TRBD1. This CDR3 is built from 15 residues. Germline V gene sequence: CDR1 SQVTM, CDR2 ANQGSEA. Trimming at V came to 0 bases and at J to 5 bases, leaving 7 bases not matched to a gene. The CDR3 region is CSVEDVQGAGTEAFF. The CDR3 nucleotides read TGCAGCGTTGAAGATGTACAGGGGGCAGGGACTGAAGCTTTCTTT.

In this sample, this clone turned up a few times. The chain is built from TRBV9 and TRBJ2-3, with D tentatively TRBD1 or TRBD2 (6 bases each). CDR1 and CDR2 from the germline V gene are SGDLS and YYNGEE. V was trimmed by 3 bases and J by 2 bases, leaving 13 bases between them. The CDR3 length is 15 residues. The DNA of the CDR3 is TGTGCCAGCAGCGCTACCGGGGGCCTCACAGATACGCAGTATTTT. Its protein is CASSATGGLTDTQYF. The full variable domain, with the rest looked up from reference TRBV9 and TRBJ2-3, is DSGVTQTPKHLITATGQRVTLRCSPRSGDLSVYWYQQSLDQGLQFLIQYYNGEERAKGNILERFSAQQFPDLHSELNLSSLELGDSALYFCASSATGGLTDTQYFGPGTRLTVL.

The chain is built from TRBV30 and TRBJ2-1; 12 positions match TRBD2. Germline-derived CDR1 and CDR2 are GTSNPN and SVGIG (reference sequence). CDR3 length: 14 residues. The J segment lost 5 bases and the V segment lost 7 bases, leaving 6 bases of the junction unmatched. CDR3 bases: TGTGCCTTAGGACGGACTAGCGGGGACAATGAGCAGTTCTTC. Translation: CALGRTSGDNEQFF.

The V and J genes are TRBV6-1 and TRBJ2-7, with D perhaps matching TRBD1 (6 bases). V was trimmed by 4 bases and J by 6 bases, leaving 10 bases between them. CDR1 and CDR2 (germline): MNHNS, SASEGT. This CDR3 contains 12 residues. CDR3 in amino acids: CASSVTGTEQYF. CDR3 coding DNA: TGTGCCAGCAGTGTCACAGGGACCGAGCAGTACTTC.

This chain uses TRBV7-9 with TRBJ2-1, with a possible D match to TRBD1 (5 bases). There are 13 residues in the CDR3. CDR1 SEHNR and CDR2 FQNEAQ come from the germline V gene (reference sequence). V lost 5 bases to trimming and J lost 5 bases, with 10 bases between them. CDR3 region: CASSEAGNNEQFF. The CDR3 nucleotides are TGTGCCAGCAGCGAGGCAGGGAACAATGAGCAGTTCTTC.

The chain combines TRBV28 with TRBJ2-1; the D is unclear. The CDR3 extends over 12 amino acids. Trimming shortened V by 1 base and J by 9 bases, and 7 bases separated the two germline ends. Germline V lookup: CDR1 MDHEN, CDR2 SYDVKM. CDR3 region: CASSLSGPEQFF. The DNA of the CDR3 is TGTGCCAGCAGTTTATCTGGGCCTGAGCAGTTCTTC.

V usage is TRBV6-6 and J usage is TRBJ1-1; tentatively, D is TRBD1 (6 bases). The CDR3 is 13 residues long. The V end was cut by 6 bases, the J end by 1 base, with 9 bases between. Germline values: CDR1 MNHNY, CDR2 SVGAGI (reference sequence). Written as DNA, the CDR3 is TGTGCCAGCAGAATACAGGGGAACACTGAAGCTTTCTTT. Its translation: CASRIQGNTEAFF.

The sample holds a few counts of this clone. The genes are TRBV7-2 and TRBJ2-7; 8 positions agree with TRBD1. J was trimmed by 4 bases and V by 5 bases; bases with no gene match: 4. The germline V gene encodes CDR1 SGHTA and CDR2 FQGNSA. CDR3 length: 13 residues. CDR3 loop: CASSRDRRYEQYF. The CDR3 DNA reads TGTGCCAGCAGCCGGGACAGGCGATACGAGCAGTACTTC.

About this clone itself: Other DNA sequences in the sample encode the same CDR3. The chain links TRBV2 to TRBJ2-5; D is uncertain. The germline CDR1 and CDR2 sequences are SNHLY and FYNNEI. The CDR3 spans 11 residues. Trimming left V 7 bases short and J 2 bases short, with 5 bases between. The chain's CDR3 is CASTSQETQYF. As DNA, the CDR3 is TGTGCCAGCACCTCTCAAGAGACCCAGTACTTC.

This clone was recorded only once. This chain joins TRBV1 and TRBJ2-5; TRBD2, the table's D call, lacks a check against the DNA. TRBV1 has pseudogene status. The length of the CDR3 is 16 residues. CDR3: CTSSSRAAGPWETQYF. The CDR3 region has the DNA TGCACCAGCAGCTCCCGAGCGGCGGGGCCGTGGGAGACCCAGTACTTC.

The V and J genes are TRBV4-3 and TRBJ1-2; a weak D match, TRBD1 (6 bases). The CDR3 totals 13 residues. V lost 0 bases, J lost 4 bases, and 6 bases lay in between. Germline V gene sequence: CDR1 LGHNA, CDR2 YSLEER. CDR3 amino acids: CASSQDRGYGYTF. CDR3 nucleotides: TGCGCCAGCAGCCAAGACAGGGGCTATGGCTACACCTTC.

This chain joins TRBV29-1 and TRBJ2-1, with 11 bases identical to TRBD1. The CDR3 runs to 14 residues. Germline V gene lookup returns CDR1 SQVTM and CDR2 ANQGSEA. The ends lost 6 bases at V and 10 bases at J; junction bases unmatched: 11. CDR3 sequence reads: CSVAVGQGEREQFF. DNA for the CDR3: TGCAGCGTAGCCGTGGGACAGGGGGAAAGGGAGCAGTTCTTC.

The CDR3: CSVATGNEQFF. DNA for the CDR3: TGCAGCGTTGCAACAGGCAATGAGCAGTTCTTC. The V and J genes are TRBV29-1 and TRBJ2-1; a possible D gene is TRBD1 (5 bases). Trimming cost V 4 bases and J 6 bases, with 7 bases left between them. CDR3 size: 11 residues. The V gene's germline CDR1 is SQVTM and CDR2 ANQGSEA.

The genes are TRBV7-9 and TRBJ2-3, with D uncertain. Between the trimmed V and J ends, which lost 3 bases and 6 bases, there was a span of 10 bases. CDR3 length: 13 amino acids. The germline V gene encodes CDR1 SEHNR and CDR2 FQNEAQ (reference sequence). For the CDR3, the DNA is TGTGCCAGCAGCTTTGGCCCCCGGGATACGCAGTATTTT. This sequence encodes CASSFGPRDTQYF.

This CDR3 reads CASSWTGSNYGYTF. DNA for the CDR3: TGTGCCAGCAGCTGGACAGGAAGTAACTATGGCTACACCTTC. The chain couples TRBV7-9 to TRBJ1-2, with 7 bases that match TRBD1. In germline, CDR1 is SEHNR, CDR2 FQNEAQ (reference sequence). The CDR3 length is 14 residues. Losses at the gene ends were 4 bases for V and 1 base for J; bases not matched to a gene: 3.